Following are 11 T cell receptor beta chains from one sample sequenced in a study of blood T cell repertoires in COVID-19. TCRdb's copy holds only in-frame clones and misses some; the assay was immunoSEQ multiplex PCR. This repertoire shows 650,000 to 800,000 clones, over 80% found once; its top ten account for roughly 0.26%. The sample taken for sequencing was peripheral blood. All receptors derive from a woman aged 18-35 years with acute or convalescent COVID-19.

Here the CDR3 reads CASSPSTDTQYF. In DNA, the CDR3 is TGTGCCAGCAGCCCGAGCACAGATACGCAGTATTTT. The chain combines TRBV11-2 with TRBJ2-3, with no clear D. The CDR3 runs to 12 residues. The ends were cut back, 5 bases at V and 0 bases at J, with 3 bases in the middle. Looked up from germline, CDR1 is SGHAT and CDR2 is FQNNGV. Variable domain in full (rest from reference TRBV11-2 and TRBJ2-3): EAGVAQSPRYKIIEKRQSVAFWCNPISGHATLYWYQQILGQGPKLLIQFQNNGVVDDSQLPKDRFSAERLKGVDSTLKIQPAKLEDSAVYLCASSPSTDTQYFGPGTRLTVL.

CDR3 sequence: CASSWGGDEKLFF. CDR3 DNA sequence: TGTGCCAGCAGCTGGGGCGGGGACGAAAAACTGTTTTTT. This sequence joins TRBV5-5 and TRBJ1-4; tentative D call: TRBD1 (5 bases). There are 13 residues in the CDR3. V was clipped by 3 bases and J by 8 bases, with 11 bases between them. Germline V gene sequence: CDR1 SGHKS, CDR2 YYEKEE (reference sequence).

V is TRBV4-1 and J is TRBJ1-4; TRBD1 agrees at 7 bases. With V trimmed by 3 bases and J by 10 bases, 8 bases remained unmatched. CDR1 MGHRA and CDR2 YSYEKL come from the germline V gene. The CDR3 is 14 amino acids. The CDR3 here is CASSQRGPGGKLFF. In DNA, the CDR3 is TGCGCCAGCAGCCAGAGGGGGCCAGGCGGAAAACTGTTTTTT.

The chain has TRBV19 and TRBJ2-7, with a possible D match to TRBD2 (5 bases). Germline V lookup: CDR1 LNHDA, CDR2 SQIVND (reference sequence). This CDR3 comprises 14 residues. Trimming took off 6 bases at V and 2 bases at J, with 14 bases between the two ends. CDR3 sequence: CASRFRGFPYEQYF. Here the CDR3 DNA reads TGTGCCAGTAGATTCCGGGGATTTCCCTACGAGCAGTACTTC.

This chain connects TRBV19 to TRBJ1-2; 7 bases are shared with TRBD1. Germline loops: CDR1 LNHDA, CDR2 SQIVND (reference sequence). The junction had 8 bases not matched to a gene; V was cut back by 1 base and J by 0 bases. The CDR3 sequence is 17 residues long. DNA of the CDR3: TGTGCCAGTAGTATAGGTTTAGGGGGCTTGTCTAACTATGGCTACACCTTC. Its protein product is CASSIGLGGLSNYGYTF.

The CDR3 DNA reads TGTGCCAGCAGACACCTCGGACAGGGTGGAACTGAAGCTTTCTTT. Protein sequence: CASRHLGQGGTEAFF. The gene calls are TRBV6-5 and TRBJ1-1; 8 nucleotides line up with TRBD1. The germline gives CDR1 MNHEY, CDR2 SVGAGI. The CDR3 is 15 residues long. Trimming took 6 bases from V and 5 from J; bases not matched to a gene: 11.

The rearrangement uses TRBV4-3 and TRBJ2-7; 9 bases are shared with TRBD2. The CDR3 length is 16 residues. V trimming: 0 bases; J trimming: 1 base; junction bases outside the gene matches: 4. Germline lookup yields CDR1 LGHNA and CDR2 YSLEER. CDR3 bases: TGCGCCAGCAGCCAAGATTGGCGGGGGGGGTCCTACGAGCAGTACTTC. Protein product: CASSQDWRGGSYEQYF.

The chain uses TRBV7-9 and TRBJ1-1, with TRBD1 matching 12 bases. V shed 1 base, J shed 9 bases, and the junction held 18 bases outside the gene matches. CDR1 SEHNR and CDR2 FQNEAQ come from the germline V gene (reference sequence). The CDR3 sequence is 19 residues long. The CDR3 reads CASSLVRAWGQGANDQAFF. The CDR3, as DNA: TGTGCCAGCAGCTTAGTAAGGGCGTGGGGACAGGGGGCGAATGATCAAGCTTTCTTT. Full variable domain (rest looked up from reference TRBV7-9 and TRBJ1-1): DTGVSQNPRHKITKRGQNVTFRCDPISEHNRLYWYRQTLGQGPEFLTYFQNEAQLEKSRLLSDRFSAERPKGSFSTLEIQRTEQGDSAMYLCASSLVRAWGQGANDQAFFGQGTRLTVV.

The chain has TRBV6-1 and TRBJ1-2; TRBD1 agrees at 7 bases. V shed 1 base, J shed 2 bases, and the junction held 7 bases outside the gene matches. The CDR3 has 16 residues. Germline CDR1 is MNHNS and CDR2 is SASEGT. In DNA, the CDR3 is TGTGCCAGCAGTGAAGTCCTGACAGGGAGGAACTATGGCTACACCTTC. Residues: CASSEVLTGRNYGYTF.

CDR3 in DNA: TGTGCCAGCTCCCTAGGACAGAACCCTTACGAGCAGTACTTC. This encodes CASSLGQNPYEQYF. The rearrangement uses TRBV18 and TRBJ2-7; perhaps TRBD1 as D (6 bases). The CDR3 has 14 residues. V was clipped by 6 bases and J by 4 bases, with 16 bases between them. The germline V gene has CDR1 KGHSH and CDR2 LQKENI.

Notes on this clone: Other nucleotide sequences from this sample produce the same CDR3. The CDR3 bases are TGCGCCAGCAGCTTGGACAGGGTGAACACTGAAGCTTTCTTT. This codes for CASSLDRVNTEAFF. The gene calls are TRBV5-1 and TRBJ1-1; the D gene is possibly TRBD1 (6 bases). This CDR3 is built from 14 residues. Germline CDR1 SGHRS, CDR2 YFSETQ. Trimming pared 0 bases from V and 0 bases from J, leaving 6 bases between.